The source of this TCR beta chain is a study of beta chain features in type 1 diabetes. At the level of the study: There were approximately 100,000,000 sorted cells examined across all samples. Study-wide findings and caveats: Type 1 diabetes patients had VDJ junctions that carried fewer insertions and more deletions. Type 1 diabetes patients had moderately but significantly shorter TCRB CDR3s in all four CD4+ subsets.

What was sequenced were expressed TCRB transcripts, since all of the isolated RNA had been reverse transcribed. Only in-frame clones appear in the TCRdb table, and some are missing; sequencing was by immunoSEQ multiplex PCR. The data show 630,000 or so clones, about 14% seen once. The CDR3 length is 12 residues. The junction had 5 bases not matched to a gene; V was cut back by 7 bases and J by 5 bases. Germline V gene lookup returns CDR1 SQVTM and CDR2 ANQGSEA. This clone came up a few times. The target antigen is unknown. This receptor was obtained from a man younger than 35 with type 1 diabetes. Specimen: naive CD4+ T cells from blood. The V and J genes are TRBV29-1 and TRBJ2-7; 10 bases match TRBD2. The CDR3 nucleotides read TGCAGCGGTACACTAGCGGGGAACGAGCAGTACTTC. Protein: CSGTLAGNEQYF.